This T cell receptor beta chain is from a study of OX40 agonist ivuxolimab in advanced cancers. Study-level points and caveats: At doses 0.1 to 3.0 mg/kg, CD4+ and CD8+ clones expanded. Among the least clonally expanded were partial responders at 0.1-3.0 mg/kg.

Trimming removed 5 bases from V and 4 bases from J; junction bases left unmatched: 5. The CDR3 contains 13 residues. The V gene's germline CDR1 is MNHEY and CDR2 SVGAGI. Generated by immunoSEQ multiplex PCR, the TCRdb table keeps only in-frame clones and is missing some. The sample has under 65,000 clones; about 89% are singletons. Turning to this clone: The antigen remains undetermined.

This clonotype was obtained from an adult with an advanced solid tumor such as melanoma, head and neck, liver or kidney cancer. The material sequenced was CD4+ or CD8+ T cells sorted from blood, taken in a trial of the OX40 agonist ivuxolimab. V usage is TRBV6-5 and J usage is TRBJ2-7; 7 nucleotides align to TRBD2. In nucleotides, the CDR3 is TGTGCCAGCAGTGGACTAGATCTTTACGAGCAGTACTTC. Translated, it gives CASSGLDLYEQYF.